The subject of this entry is one TCR beta chain. What it binds is unknown. The CDR3 contains 11 residues. V lost 7 bases to trimming and J lost 6 bases, with 7 bases between them. The germline CDR1 and CDR2 sequences are MGHDK and SYGVNS. Preparation of the TCRbeta library used unique molecular identifiers. TCRdb reanalysed the PCR reads using MiXCR and keeps one entry per CDR3 protein. This sample yields roughly 420,000 distinct CDR3 sequences, of which roughly 17% are seen a single time; just under 30% belongs to the top ten. This sample stems from a study of T-cell reconstitution after alpha-beta-depleted transplantation in children. Notes on the study in general: By one year post-transplant, T-cell counts and diversity largely arose from T cells that were newly produced. About two months after transplant, alpha-beta T cells reportedly came from several hundred expanded graft clones.

The receptor's source is a boy in the first two years of life who had a stem cell transplant for Wiskott-Aldrich syndrome, so the T cells may come from the graft donor. This chain links TRBV25-1 with TRBJ2-1; no firm D call. Sequences were derived from PBMCs, mostly from graft donor cells, sampled 360 days after TCRalphabeta/CD19-depleted stem cell transplant. The CDR3 DNA sequence: TGTGCCAGCACCGCCTTCAATGAGCAGTTCTTC. This sequence encodes CASTAFNEQFF.